This T cell receptor (beta chain) is from a study of cytomegalovirus exposure and HLA in healthy donors. Overall study results and limits: Later analysis associated a missense DCLRE1C variant with TCR beta V- and J-gene trimming.

Trimming took off 0 bases at V and 0 bases at J, with 9 bases between the two ends. The CDR3 is 14 residues long. Germline assignment: CDR1 GTSNPN and CDR2 SVGIG (reference sequence). The study ran its PCR with 60 Vbeta and 13 Jbeta primers. Some clones are missing from TCRdb's copy, which holds only in-frame ones; the method was immunoSEQ multiplex PCR. This table holds 95,000 to 150,000 clones, around 75% found once. Remarks on this clone: Its antigen remains unknown.

The genes are TRBV30 and TRBJ2-7; D ambiguous. The specimen was PBMCs. The clonotype originates from a woman aged 45-65 years in good health and CMV-seronegative. The CDR3 sequence: CAWSVLSYSYEQYF. The CDR3 DNA reads as TGTGCCTGGAGTGTACTTTCATACTCCTACGAGCAGTACTTC. The complete variable domain, with remaining parts taken from reference TRBV30 and TRBJ2-7, reads SQTIHQWPATLVQPVGSPLSLECTVEGTSNPNLYWYRQAAGRGLQLLFYSVGIGQISSEVPQNLSASRPQDRQFILSSKKLLLSDSGFYLCAWSVLSYSYEQYFGPGTRLTVT.